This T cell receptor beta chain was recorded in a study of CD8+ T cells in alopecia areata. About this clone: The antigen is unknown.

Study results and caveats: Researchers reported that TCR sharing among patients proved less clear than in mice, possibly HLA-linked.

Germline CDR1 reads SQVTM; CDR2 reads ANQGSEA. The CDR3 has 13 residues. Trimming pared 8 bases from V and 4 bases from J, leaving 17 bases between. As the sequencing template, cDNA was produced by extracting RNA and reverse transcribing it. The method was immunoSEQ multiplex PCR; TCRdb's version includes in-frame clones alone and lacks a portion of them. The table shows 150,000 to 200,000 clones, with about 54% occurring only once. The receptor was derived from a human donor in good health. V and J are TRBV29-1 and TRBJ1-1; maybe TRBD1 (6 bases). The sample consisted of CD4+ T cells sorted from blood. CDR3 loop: CSTKTGSTTEAFF. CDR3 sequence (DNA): TGCAGCACAAAAACAGGGTCGACCACTGAAGCTTTCTTT.